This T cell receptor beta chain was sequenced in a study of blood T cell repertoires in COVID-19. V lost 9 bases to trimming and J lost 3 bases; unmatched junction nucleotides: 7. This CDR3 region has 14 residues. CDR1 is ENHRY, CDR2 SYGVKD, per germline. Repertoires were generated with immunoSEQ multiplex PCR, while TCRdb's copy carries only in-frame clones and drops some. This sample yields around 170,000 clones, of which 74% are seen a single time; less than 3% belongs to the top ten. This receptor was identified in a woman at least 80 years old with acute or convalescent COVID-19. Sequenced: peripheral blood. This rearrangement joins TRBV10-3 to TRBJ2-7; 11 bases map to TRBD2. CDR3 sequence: CAIQSSGRSYEQYF. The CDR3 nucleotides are TGTGCCATTCAATCTAGCGGGAGGAGCTACGAGCAGTACTTC.